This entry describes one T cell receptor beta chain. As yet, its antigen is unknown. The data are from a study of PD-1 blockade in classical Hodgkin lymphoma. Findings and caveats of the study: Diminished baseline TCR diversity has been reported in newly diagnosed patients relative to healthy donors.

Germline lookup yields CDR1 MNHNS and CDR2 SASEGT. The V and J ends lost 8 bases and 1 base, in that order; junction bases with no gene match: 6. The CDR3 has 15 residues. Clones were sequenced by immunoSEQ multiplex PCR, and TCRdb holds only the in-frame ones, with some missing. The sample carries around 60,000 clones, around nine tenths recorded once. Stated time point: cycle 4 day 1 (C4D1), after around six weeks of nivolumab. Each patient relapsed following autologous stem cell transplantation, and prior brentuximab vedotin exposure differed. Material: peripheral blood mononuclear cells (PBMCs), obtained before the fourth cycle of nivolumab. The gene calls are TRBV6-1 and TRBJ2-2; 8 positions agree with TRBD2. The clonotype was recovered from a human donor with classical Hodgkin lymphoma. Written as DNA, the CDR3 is TGTGCCAGCGACCAAGCGGGAGAGAACACCGGGGAGCTGTTTTTT. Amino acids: CASDQAGENTGELFF.